This T cell receptor beta chain was identified during a study of blood T cell repertoires in COVID-19. The overall study: Material from acute and convalescent COVID-19 was sourced from the United States, Italy and Spain. In each case, the material was cDNA or gDNA derived from T cells, B-cell-depleted T cells, or PBMCs.

Original methodology: Amplification of reference gene primers was used by the study to estimate nucleated cell counts. TCRdb's table, derived via immunoSEQ multiplex PCR, lists solely in-frame clones and lacks some. The V and J calls and clone size are taken from that table; D and trimming were inferred from the DNA. Of over 200,000 clones listed, around 84% are singletons. The germline V gene encodes CDR1 LNHDA and CDR2 SQIVND (reference sequence). V lost 3 bases and J lost 7; bases outside the gene matches: 7. The CDR3 covers 16 residues. Patients from Seattle were sampled longitudinally, starting during active infection.

The sample comprised peripheral blood. The clonotype originates from a man aged 45 to 65 with COVID-19, enrolled during active disease. This rearrangement joins TRBV19 to TRBJ2-3, with 13 bases lining up with TRBD2. The CDR3 region is CASSIGLAGDVHTQYF. CDR3 DNA: TGTGCCAGTAGTATCGGACTAGCGGGAGATGTTCATACGCAGTATTTT.